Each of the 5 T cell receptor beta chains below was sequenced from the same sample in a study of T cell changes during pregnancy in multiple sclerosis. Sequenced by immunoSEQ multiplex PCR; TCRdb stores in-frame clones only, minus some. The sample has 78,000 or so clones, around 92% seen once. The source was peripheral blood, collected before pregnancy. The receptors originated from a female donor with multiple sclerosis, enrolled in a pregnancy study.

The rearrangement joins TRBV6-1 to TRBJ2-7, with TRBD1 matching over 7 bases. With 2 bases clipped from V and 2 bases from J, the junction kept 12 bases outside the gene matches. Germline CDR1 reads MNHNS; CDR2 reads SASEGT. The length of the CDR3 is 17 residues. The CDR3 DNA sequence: TGTGCCAGCAGTGAACAAGGTGGGACAGCGAGGACCTACGAGCAGTACTTC. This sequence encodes CASSEQGGTARTYEQYF.

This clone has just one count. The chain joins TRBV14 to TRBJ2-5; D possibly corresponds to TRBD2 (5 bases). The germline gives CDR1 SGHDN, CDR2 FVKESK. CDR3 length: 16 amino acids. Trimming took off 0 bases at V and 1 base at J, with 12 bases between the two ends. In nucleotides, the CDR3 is TGTGCCAGCAGCCAAGAATCCGGCGGGTTCCAAGAGACCCAGTACTTC. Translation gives CASSQESGGFQETQYF.

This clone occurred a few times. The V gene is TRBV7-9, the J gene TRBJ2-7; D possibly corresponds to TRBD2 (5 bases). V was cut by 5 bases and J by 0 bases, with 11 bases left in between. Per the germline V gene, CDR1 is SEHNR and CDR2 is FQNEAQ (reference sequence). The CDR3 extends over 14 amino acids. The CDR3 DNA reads TGTGCCAGCAGCCCACGTGGGAGCTCCTACGAGCAGTACTTC. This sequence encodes CASSPRGSSYEQYF.

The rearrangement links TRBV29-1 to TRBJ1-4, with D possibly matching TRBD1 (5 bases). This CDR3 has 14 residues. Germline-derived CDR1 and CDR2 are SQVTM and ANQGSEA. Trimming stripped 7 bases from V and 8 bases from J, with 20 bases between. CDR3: CSAHLVGEGEKLFF. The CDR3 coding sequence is TGCAGCGCCCACCTGGTAGGGGAGGGAGAAAAACTGTTTTTT.

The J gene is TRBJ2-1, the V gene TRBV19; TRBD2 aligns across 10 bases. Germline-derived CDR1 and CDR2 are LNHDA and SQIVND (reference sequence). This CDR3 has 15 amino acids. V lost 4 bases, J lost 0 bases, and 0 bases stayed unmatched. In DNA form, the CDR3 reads TGTGCCAGTAGTACTAGCGGGGGCTCCTACAATGAGCAGTTCTTC. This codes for CASSTSGGSYNEQFF.